The 26 T cell receptor beta chains below all came from one sample that was sequenced in a study of blood T cell repertoires in COVID-19. Generated by immunoSEQ multiplex PCR, the TCRdb table keeps only in-frame clones and is missing some. The sample consists of 160,000 or so clones, approximately 85% of them appearing once. Material for sequencing was peripheral blood. The origin of the receptors is a man in his fifties or sixties with active or convalescent COVID-19.

The chain is built from TRBV6-2 or TRBV6-3 and TRBJ2-7, with TRBD2 identical over 10 bases. The CDR3 sequence is 17 residues long. The germline CDR1 and CDR2 sequences are MNHEY and SVGEGT. The junction had 11 bases not matched to a gene; V was cut back by 1 base and J by 5 bases. CDR3 amino acids: CASSYFQRLAGQNEQYF. The CDR3, as DNA: TGTGCCAGCAGTTACTTTCAACGACTAGCGGGCCAAAACGAGCAGTACTTC.

The J gene is TRBJ2-1, the V gene TRBV5-1; 8 bases are shared with TRBD2. The CDR3 sequence is 16 residues long. The germline CDR1 and CDR2 sequences are SGHRS and YFSETQ. Trimming at V came to 4 bases and at J to 4 bases, leaving 10 bases not matched to a gene. For the CDR3, the DNA is TGCGCCAGCAGCCTCATAATACTAGCGGTGTACAATGAGCAGTTCTTC. The encoded protein is CASSLIILAVYNEQFF.

DNA for the CDR3: TGCGCCAGCAGCCCACTACAGGGTGTGGAAGCTTTCTTT. It codes for CASSPLQGVEAFF. V usage is TRBV5-1 and J usage is TRBJ1-1; D is perhaps TRBD1 (6 bases). With 4 bases removed from V and 8 bases from J, the gap between germline ends came to 15 bases. The CDR3 has 13 residues. Germline V lookup: CDR1 SGHRS, CDR2 YFSETQ.

At least ten counts were recorded for this clone. This rearrangement joins TRBV3-1 (or the pseudogene TRBV3-2) to TRBJ2-3; D is perhaps TRBD1 (7 bases). Trimming shortened V by 2 bases and J by 2 bases, and 14 bases separated the two germline ends. Per germline, CDR1 LGHDT and CDR2 YNNKEL (reference sequence). The CDR3 is made up of 16 amino acids. CDR3 in amino acids: CASSQFSRGATDTQYF. CDR3 coding DNA: TGTGCCAGCAGCCAATTTAGCAGGGGGGCCACAGATACGCAGTATTTT.

V is TRBV27 and J is TRBJ2-7, with 11 nucleotides matching TRBD2. Germline assignment: CDR1 MNHEY and CDR2 SMNVEV (reference sequence). The CDR3 covers 18 residues. V was clipped by 3 bases and J by 9 bases; unmatched bases: 19. The CDR3 region has the DNA TGTGCCAGCAGTTTTTCCGCCGGGACTAGCGGTGAGCTACGAGGGCAGTACTTC. Protein: CASSFSAGTSGELRGQYF.

The sample holds a few counts of this clone. The chain recombines TRBV13 with TRBJ2-3, with 7 positions matching TRBD1. Unmatched junction bases numbered 8, after V lost 6 bases and J lost 2 bases. The CDR3 has 15 amino acids. CDR1 PRHDT and CDR2 FYEKMQ come from the germline V gene (reference sequence). The CDR3 DNA follows: TGTGCCAGCAGTAGCACGGGACAGACCACAGATACGCAGTATTTT. This codes for CASSSTGQTTDTQYF.

Comments on this clone: Other nucleotide sequences from this sample produce the same CDR3. This rearrangement joins TRBV12-3 or TRBV12-4 to TRBJ1-5; TRBD1 agrees at 8 bases. The CDR3 is 13 amino acids. Unmatched junction bases numbered 3, after V lost 6 bases and J lost 5 bases. In DNA form, the CDR3 reads TGTGCCAGCAGCCCGGACAGGGATCAGCCCCAGCATTTT. Translated, it gives CASSPDRDQPQHF.

The V call is TRBV28, the J call TRBJ2-2; TRBD2 might be the D (6 bases). This CDR3 is built from 14 residues. The germline V and J ends were trimmed by 11 bases and 4 bases, with 17 bases remaining between them. The germline CDR1 and CDR2 sequences are MDHEN and SYDVKM. As DNA, the CDR3 is TGTGCCGCGGAACAGTGGGGAGGCACCGGGGAGCTGTTTTTT. This sequence encodes CAAEQWGGTGELFF.

The J gene is TRBJ1-3, the V gene TRBV7-3, with 10 bases that match TRBD1. Trimming at V came to 4 bases and at J to 4 bases, leaving 13 bases not matched to a gene. CDR1 and CDR2 (germline): SGHTA, FQGTGA. CDR3 length: 18 amino acids. CDR3 residues: CASSSTVGGQGGGNTIYF. CDR3 nucleotide sequence: TGTGCCAGCAGCTCAACGGTGGGAGGACAGGGGGGCGGAAACACCATATATTTT.

The chain is built from TRBV10-2 and TRBJ1-2; TRBD1 is a possible D gene (6 bases). Looked up from germline, CDR1 is WSHSY and CDR2 is SAAADI. V was trimmed by 3 bases and J by 1 base, leaving 9 bases between them. There are 14 residues in the CDR3. Here the CDR3 DNA reads TGCGCCAGCAGTGACAGGGGCCTTAACTATGGCTACACCTTC. This codes for CASSDRGLNYGYTF.

V gene TRBV18 combines with J gene TRBJ2-6; 7 bases fit TRBD1. CDR3 length: 18 amino acids. The V and J ends lost 2 bases and 4 bases, in that order; junction bases with no gene match: 11. Germline-derived CDR1 and CDR2 are KGHSH and LQKENI. The DNA of the CDR3 is TGTGCCAGCTCACCAATCCCCTCCACAGGGGTGGGGGCCAACGTCCTGACTTTC. This codes for CASSPIPSTGVGANVLTF.

V usage is TRBV6-5 and J usage is TRBJ1-1, with TRBD1 matching 8 bases. After removal of 0 bases from V and 5 bases from J, the junction contained 2 bases not matched to a gene. CDR1 is MNHEY, CDR2 SVGAGI, per germline. The CDR3 runs 14 residues. DNA for the CDR3: TGTGCCAGCAGTTACTCCGACAGGGGTACTGAAGCTTTCTTT. It codes for CASSYSDRGTEAFF.

The rearrangement joins TRBV6-5 to TRBJ2-7, with 8 bases that match TRBD2. The CDR3 is 14 residues long. Germline V gene data show CDR1 as MNHEY and CDR2 as SVGAGI. V lost 10 bases, J lost 1 base, and 9 bases stayed unmatched. The CDR3 loop is CATLVLAGSYEQYF. CDR3 DNA: TGTGCCACCCTCGTTTTAGCGGGATCCTACGAGCAGTACTTC.

The CDR3 spells CASSQRGAGADTQYF. The CDR3 DNA sequence: TGTGCCAGCAGCCAAAGGGGGGCGGGGGCAGATACGCAGTATTTT. The chain carries TRBV11-2 and TRBJ2-3, with D possibly TRBD2 on 7 matching bases. Trimming stripped 5 bases from V and 4 bases from J, with 16 bases between. There are 15 residues in the CDR3. Germline V gene lookup returns CDR1 SGHAT and CDR2 FQNNGV.

J is TRBJ2-5 and V is TRBV6-5; 7 nucleotides align to TRBD1. The CDR3 extends over 14 amino acids. After removal of 5 bases from V and 1 base from J, the junction contained 4 bases not matched to a gene. The germline V gene encodes CDR1 MNHEY and CDR2 SVGAGI. CDR3 loop: CASSKGQIQETQYF. In nucleotides, the CDR3 is TGTGCCAGCAGTAAGGGACAGATCCAAGAGACCCAGTACTTC.

Only a few counts were recorded for this clone. At one boundary the junction diverges from the germline segment, which might be a read error. This chain links TRBV2 with TRBJ2-7; TRBD1 aligns across 7 bases. CDR3 length equals 16 residues. Germline values: CDR1 SNHLY, CDR2 FYNNEI. The CDR3 loop is CASRAVTTGPSDEQYF. The CDR3 region has the DNA TGTGCCAGCAGGGCCGTCACGACAGGGCCCTCCGACGAGCAGTACTTC.

The chain uses TRBV29-1 and TRBJ1-2, with 11 nucleotides matching TRBD1. In germline, CDR1 is SQVTM, CDR2 ANQGSEA. V lost 6 bases and J lost 5; bases outside the gene matches: 5. This CDR3 has 13 amino acids. The CDR3 reads CSVRTGGAYGYTF. CDR3 nucleotides: TGCAGCGTAAGGACAGGGGGCGCGTATGGCTACACCTTC.

This chain joins TRBV7-2 and TRBJ2-5, with 8 bases fitting TRBD2. The V and J ends lost 1 base and 4 bases, in that order; junction bases with no gene match: 5. The V gene's germline CDR1 is SGHTA and CDR2 FQGNSA. The CDR3 sequence is 15 residues long. The CDR3 sequence is CASSLVGTRGETQYF. The CDR3, as DNA: TGTGCCAGCAGCTTAGTTGGGACTAGGGGAGAGACCCAGTACTTC.

The V gene is TRBV5-1, the J gene TRBJ1-4, with 7 bases fitting TRBD1. There are 14 residues in the CDR3. Trimming removed 4 bases from V and 8 bases from J; junction bases left unmatched: 8. Looked up from germline, CDR1 is SGHRS and CDR2 is YFSETQ. The CDR3 nucleotides read TGCGCCAGCAGCAGGCAGGGGGAGGCCGAAAAACTGTTTTTT. Its translation is CASSRQGEAEKLFF. Filled out from reference TRBV5-1 and TRBJ1-4, the complete variable domain reads KAGVTQTPRYLIKTRGQQVTLSCSPISGHRSVSWYQQTPGQGLQFLFEYFSETQRNKGNFPGRFSGRQFSNSRSEMNVSTLELGDSALYLCASSRQGEAEKLFFGSGTQLSVL.

The gene calls are TRBV6-5 and TRBJ2-1; 11 bases align to TRBD2. Germline CDR1 is MNHEY and CDR2 is SVGAGI. V was pared by 2 bases and J by 6 bases, with 6 bases of the junction left unmatched. CDR3 size: 16 residues. CDR3 in DNA: TGTGCCAGCAGTTACCCCCTCACTAGCGGGGGCAATGAGCAGTTCTTC. The encoded protein is CASSYPLTSGGNEQFF.

The J gene is TRBJ1-2, the V gene TRBV12-3 or TRBV12-4; TRBD1 might be the D (5 bases). Trimming shortened V by 8 bases and J by 4 bases, and 11 bases separated the two germline ends. The CDR3 has 12 residues. The CDR3 spells CASSQGGYGYTF. In nucleotides, the CDR3 is TGTGCCAGCTCTCAGGGAGGCTATGGCTACACCTTC.

The chain links TRBV5-1 to TRBJ2-5; 7 bases map to TRBD2. There are 14 residues in the CDR3. The V and J ends lost 2 bases and 1 base, in that order; junction bases with no gene match: 2. CDR1 is SGHRS and CDR2 is YFSETQ in the germline V gene. CDR3 sequence: CASSLAGIQETQYF. CDR3 DNA: TGCGCCAGCAGCTTAGCGGGGATCCAAGAGACCCAGTACTTC.

The CDR3 region is CASRRTGGANYGYTF. The CDR3 nucleotides are TGTGCCAGCAGGCGTACAGGGGGCGCGAACTATGGCTACACCTTC. The chain joins TRBV27 to TRBJ1-2; 9 bases match TRBD1. CDR3 size: 15 residues. V gave up 6 bases and J gave up 2 bases; unmatched junction bases: 7. The germline V gene encodes CDR1 MNHEY and CDR2 SMNVEV (reference sequence).

The chain uses TRBV7-2 and TRBJ1-3, with TRBD1 identical over 7 bases. The CDR3 covers 14 residues. Per the germline V gene, CDR1 is SGHTA and CDR2 is FQGNSA. The V segment lost 5 bases and the J segment 2 bases; nucleotides outside the gene matches: 3. The CDR3 DNA sequence: TGTGCCAGCAGCCCGGACAGGACTGGAAACACCATATATTTT. Translation gives CASSPDRTGNTIYF.

This chain links TRBV11-2 with TRBJ2-5; 10 nucleotides line up with TRBD1. The germline V gene encodes CDR1 SGHAT and CDR2 FQNNGV. The CDR3 is made up of 17 amino acids. Trimming took 0 bases from V and 5 from J; bases not matched to a gene: 9. The DNA for the CDR3 is TGTGCCAGCAGCTTAGATATGTGGACAGGGGGAGAGGAGACCCAGTACTTC. Translating gives CASSLDMWTGGEETQYF.

The sample holds a few counts of this clone. The CDR3 sequence is CASRSQGTEAFF. As DNA, the CDR3 is TGTGCCAGCAGGTCCCAGGGTACTGAAGCTTTCTTT. The chain employs TRBV3-1 (or the pseudogene TRBV3-2) and TRBJ1-1; possibly TRBD1 for D (5 bases). Germline assignment: CDR1 LGHDT and CDR2 YNNKEL (reference sequence). V lost 6 bases to trimming and J lost 5 bases, with 10 bases between them. CDR3 size: 12 residues.